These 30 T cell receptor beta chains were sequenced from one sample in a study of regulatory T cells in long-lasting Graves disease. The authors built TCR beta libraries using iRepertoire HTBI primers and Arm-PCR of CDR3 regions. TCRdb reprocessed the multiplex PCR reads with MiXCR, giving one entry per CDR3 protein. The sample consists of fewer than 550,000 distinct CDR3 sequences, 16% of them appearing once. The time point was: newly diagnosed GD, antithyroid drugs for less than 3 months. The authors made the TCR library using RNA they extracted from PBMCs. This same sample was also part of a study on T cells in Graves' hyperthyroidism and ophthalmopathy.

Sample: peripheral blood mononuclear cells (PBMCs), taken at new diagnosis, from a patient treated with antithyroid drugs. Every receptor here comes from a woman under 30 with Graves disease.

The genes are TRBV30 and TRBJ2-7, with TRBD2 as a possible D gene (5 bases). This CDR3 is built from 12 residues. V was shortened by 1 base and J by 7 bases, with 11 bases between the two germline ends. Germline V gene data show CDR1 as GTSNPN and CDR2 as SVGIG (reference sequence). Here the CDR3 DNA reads TGTGCCTGGAGTGGTGACTACGGGGAGCAGTACTTC. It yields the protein CAWSGDYGEQYF.

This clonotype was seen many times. DNA of the CDR3: TGTGCCAGCAGTGAAGGGGCCCGGAACACTGAAGCTTTCTTT. Amino acids: CASSEGARNTEAFF. The gene calls are TRBV6-1 and TRBJ1-1, with no clear D. V was pared by 1 base and J by 1 base, with 7 bases between. Per germline, CDR1 MNHNS and CDR2 SASEGT. This CDR3 is 14 amino acids long.

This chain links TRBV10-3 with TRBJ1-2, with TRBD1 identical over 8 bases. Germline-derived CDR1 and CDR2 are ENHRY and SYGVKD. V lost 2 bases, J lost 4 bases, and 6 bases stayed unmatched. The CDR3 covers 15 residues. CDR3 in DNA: TGTGCCATCAGTGAGACCGGGACAGGCGTCTATGGCTACACCTTC. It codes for CAISETGTGVYGYTF.

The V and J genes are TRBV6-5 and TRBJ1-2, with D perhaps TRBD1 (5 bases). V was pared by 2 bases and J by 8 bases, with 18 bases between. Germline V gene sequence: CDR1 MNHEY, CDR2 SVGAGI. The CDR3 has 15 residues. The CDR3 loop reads CASSYPLKLGVGYTF. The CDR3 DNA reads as TGTGCCAGCAGTTACCCCCTCAAGCTAGGGGTCGGCTACACCTTC.

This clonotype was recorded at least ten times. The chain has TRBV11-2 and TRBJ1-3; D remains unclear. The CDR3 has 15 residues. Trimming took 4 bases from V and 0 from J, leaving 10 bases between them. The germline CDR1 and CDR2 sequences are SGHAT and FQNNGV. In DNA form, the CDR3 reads TGTGCCAGCAGCTCCACAGCGCTCTCTGGAAACACCATATATTTT. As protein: CASSSTALSGNTIYF. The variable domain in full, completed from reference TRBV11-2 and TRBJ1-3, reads EAGVAQSPRYKIIEKRQSVAFWCNPISGHATLYWYQQILGQGPKLLIQFQNNGVVDDSQLPKDRFSAERLKGVDSTLKIQPAKLEDSAVYLCASSSTALSGNTIYFGEGSWLTVV.

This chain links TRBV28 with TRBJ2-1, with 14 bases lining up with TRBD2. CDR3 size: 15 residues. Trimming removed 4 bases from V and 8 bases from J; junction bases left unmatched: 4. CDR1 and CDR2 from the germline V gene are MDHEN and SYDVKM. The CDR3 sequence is CASSWGTSGSYEQFF. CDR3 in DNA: TGTGCCAGCAGTTGGGGGACTAGCGGGAGCTATGAGCAGTTCTTC. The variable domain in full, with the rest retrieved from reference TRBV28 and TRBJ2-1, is DVKVTQSSRYLVKRTGEKVFLECVQDMDHENMFWYRQDPGLGLRLIYFSYDVKMKEKGDIPEGYSVSREKKERFSLILESASTNQTSMYLCASSWGTSGSYEQFFGPGTRLTVL.

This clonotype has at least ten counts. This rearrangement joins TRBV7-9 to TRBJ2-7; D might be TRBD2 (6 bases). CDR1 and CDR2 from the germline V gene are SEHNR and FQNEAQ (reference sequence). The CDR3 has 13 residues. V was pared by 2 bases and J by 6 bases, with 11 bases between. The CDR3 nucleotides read TGTGCCAGCAGCTTAAGCACGACTAGCGAGCAGTACTTC. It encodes CASSLSTTSEQYF.

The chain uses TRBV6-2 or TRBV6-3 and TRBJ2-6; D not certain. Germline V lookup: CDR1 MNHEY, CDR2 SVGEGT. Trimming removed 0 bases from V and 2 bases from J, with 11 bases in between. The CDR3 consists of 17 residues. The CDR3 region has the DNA TGTGCCAGCAGTTACTCGACTGGGCCGCCTGGGGCCAACGTCCTGACTTTC. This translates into CASSYSTGPPGANVLTF.

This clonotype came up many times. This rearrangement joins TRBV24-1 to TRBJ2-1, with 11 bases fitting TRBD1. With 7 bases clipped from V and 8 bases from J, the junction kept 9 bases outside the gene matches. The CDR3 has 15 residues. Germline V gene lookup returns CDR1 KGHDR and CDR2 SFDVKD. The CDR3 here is CATSLPGQGVYEQFF. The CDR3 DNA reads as TGTGCCACCAGCTTACCGGGACAGGGGGTCTATGAGCAGTTCTTC.

The CDR3 coding sequence is TGTGCCAGCAGTTACGCCCCGGGTAGCGGTTCCACCGGGGAGCTGTTTTTT. It specifies CASSYAPGSGSTGELFF. This rearrangement joins TRBV6-2 or TRBV6-3 to TRBJ2-2; maybe TRBD2 (6 bases). V was pared by 2 bases and J by 4 bases, with 17 bases between. This CDR3 region has 17 residues. Germline V gene sequence: CDR1 MNHEY, CDR2 SVGEGT.

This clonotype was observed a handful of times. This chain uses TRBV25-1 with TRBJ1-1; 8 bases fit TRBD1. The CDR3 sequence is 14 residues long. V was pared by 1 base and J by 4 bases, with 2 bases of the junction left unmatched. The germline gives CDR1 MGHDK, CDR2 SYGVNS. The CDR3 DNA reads TGTGCCAGCAGTGAATTTACAGGGGGCACTGAAGCTTTCTTT. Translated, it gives CASSEFTGGTEAFF.

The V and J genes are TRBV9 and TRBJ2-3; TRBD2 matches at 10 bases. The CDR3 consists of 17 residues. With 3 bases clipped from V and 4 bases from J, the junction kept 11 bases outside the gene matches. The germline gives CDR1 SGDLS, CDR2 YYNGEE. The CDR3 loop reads CASSAGGGLAGADTQYF. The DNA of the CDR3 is TGTGCCAGCAGCGCCGGGGGGGGTCTAGCGGGAGCAGATACGCAGTATTTT.

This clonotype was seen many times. The chain's CDR3 is CASSPTRDYEQYF. The CDR3 region has the DNA TGTGCCAGCTCACCCACAAGGGACTACGAGCAGTACTTC. This chain uses TRBV18 with TRBJ2-7; D unresolved. V was clipped by 3 bases and J by 3 bases, with 9 bases between them. The CDR3 covers 13 residues. Germline-derived CDR1 and CDR2 are KGHSH and LQKENI.

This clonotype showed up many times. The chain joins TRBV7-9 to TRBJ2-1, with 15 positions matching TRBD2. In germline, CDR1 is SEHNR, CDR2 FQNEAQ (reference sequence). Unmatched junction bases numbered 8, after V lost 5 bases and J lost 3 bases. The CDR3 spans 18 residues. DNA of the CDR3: TGTGCCAGCAGCCCATACGGACTAGCGGGGGGGTACTACAATGAGCAGTTCTTC. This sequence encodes CASSPYGLAGGYYNEQFF.

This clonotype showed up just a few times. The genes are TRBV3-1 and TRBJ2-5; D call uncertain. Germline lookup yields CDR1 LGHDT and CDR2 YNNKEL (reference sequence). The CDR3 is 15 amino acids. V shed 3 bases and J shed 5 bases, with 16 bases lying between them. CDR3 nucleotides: TGTGCCAGCAGCCAGGGGTCCGGTGGATTTGAGACCCAGTACTTC. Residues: CASSQGSGGFETQYF.

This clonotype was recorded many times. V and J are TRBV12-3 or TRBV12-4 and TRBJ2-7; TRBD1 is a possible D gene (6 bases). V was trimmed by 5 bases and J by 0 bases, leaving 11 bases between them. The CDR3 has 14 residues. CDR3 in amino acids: CASSRYRDSYEQYF. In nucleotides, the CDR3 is TGTGCCAGCAGTCGGTACAGGGACTCCTACGAGCAGTACTTC.

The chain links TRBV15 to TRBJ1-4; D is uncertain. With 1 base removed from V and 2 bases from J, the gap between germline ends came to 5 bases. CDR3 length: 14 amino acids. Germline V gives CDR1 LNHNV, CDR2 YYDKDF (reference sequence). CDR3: CATSRGGTNEKLFF. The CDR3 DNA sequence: TGTGCCACCAGCAGAGGAGGCACTAATGAAAAACTGTTTTTT.

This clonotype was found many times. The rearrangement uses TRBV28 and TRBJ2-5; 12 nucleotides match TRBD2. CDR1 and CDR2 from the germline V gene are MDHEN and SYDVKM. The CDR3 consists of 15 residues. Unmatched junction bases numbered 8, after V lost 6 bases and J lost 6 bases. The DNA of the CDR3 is TGTGCCAGCAGACCTGGACTAGCGGGAAATAAGACCCAGTACTTC. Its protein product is CASRPGLAGNKTQYF.

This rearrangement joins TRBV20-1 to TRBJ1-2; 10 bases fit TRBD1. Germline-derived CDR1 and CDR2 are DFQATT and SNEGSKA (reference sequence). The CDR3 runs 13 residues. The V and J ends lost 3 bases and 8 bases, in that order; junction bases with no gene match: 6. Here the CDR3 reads CSASVGTGAGYTF. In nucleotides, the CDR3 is TGCAGTGCTAGCGTAGGGACAGGGGCCGGCTACACCTTC.

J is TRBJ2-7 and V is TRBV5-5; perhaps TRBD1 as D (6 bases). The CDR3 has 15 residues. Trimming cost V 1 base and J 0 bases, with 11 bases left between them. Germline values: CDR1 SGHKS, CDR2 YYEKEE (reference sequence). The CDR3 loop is CASSLTWGHSYEQYF. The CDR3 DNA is TGTGCCAGCAGCTTGACTTGGGGACACTCCTACGAGCAGTACTTC.

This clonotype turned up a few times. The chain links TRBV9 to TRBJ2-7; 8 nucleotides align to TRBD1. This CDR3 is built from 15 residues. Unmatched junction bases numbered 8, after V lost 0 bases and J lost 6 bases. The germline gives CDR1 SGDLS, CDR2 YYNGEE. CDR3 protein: CASSVGVQGAREQYF. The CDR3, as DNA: TGTGCCAGCAGCGTAGGAGTTCAGGGGGCGCGCGAGCAGTACTTC.

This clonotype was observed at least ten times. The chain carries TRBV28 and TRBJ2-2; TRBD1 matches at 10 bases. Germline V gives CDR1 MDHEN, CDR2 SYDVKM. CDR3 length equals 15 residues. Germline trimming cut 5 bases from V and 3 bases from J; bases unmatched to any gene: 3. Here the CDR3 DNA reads TGTGCCAGCAGTGCCGGACAGGGGGACACCGGGGAGCTGTTTTTT. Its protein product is CASSAGQGDTGELFF.

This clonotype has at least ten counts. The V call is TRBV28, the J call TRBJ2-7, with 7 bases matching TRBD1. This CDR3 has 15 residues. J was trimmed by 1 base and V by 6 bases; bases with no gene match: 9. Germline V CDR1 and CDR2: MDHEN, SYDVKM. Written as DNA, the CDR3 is TGTGCCAGCAGGCCAACCGGGACAGCTTCCTACGAGCAGTACTTC. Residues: CASRPTGTASYEQYF.

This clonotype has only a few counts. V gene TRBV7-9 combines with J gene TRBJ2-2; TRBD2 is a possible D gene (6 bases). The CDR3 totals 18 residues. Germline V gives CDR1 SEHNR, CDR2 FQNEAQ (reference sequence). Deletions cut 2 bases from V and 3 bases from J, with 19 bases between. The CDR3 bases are TGTGCCAGCAGCTTACGGCAGGGAGGCTCCGGGGACACCGGGGAGCTGTTTTTT. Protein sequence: CASSLRQGGSGDTGELFF.

The CDR3 nucleotides read TGCGCCAGCAGCCAAGAGGAAGGGTGGGAGGAGTTCTTC. Translation gives CASSQEEGWEEFF. The chain joins TRBV4-1 to TRBJ2-1; the D gene is possibly TRBD2 (6 bases). Germline V gives CDR1 MGHRA, CDR2 YSYEKL. There are 13 residues in the CDR3. V was pared by 0 bases and J by 14 bases, with 14 bases between.

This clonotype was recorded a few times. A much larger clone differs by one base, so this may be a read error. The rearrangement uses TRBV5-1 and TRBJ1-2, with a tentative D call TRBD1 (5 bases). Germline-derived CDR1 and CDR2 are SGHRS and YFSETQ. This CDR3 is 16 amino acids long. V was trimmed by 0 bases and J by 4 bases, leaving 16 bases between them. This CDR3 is CASSLGPRAFGYGYTF. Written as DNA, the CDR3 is TGCGCCAGCAGCTTGGGCCCCAGGGCGTTCGGCTATGGCTACACCTTC.

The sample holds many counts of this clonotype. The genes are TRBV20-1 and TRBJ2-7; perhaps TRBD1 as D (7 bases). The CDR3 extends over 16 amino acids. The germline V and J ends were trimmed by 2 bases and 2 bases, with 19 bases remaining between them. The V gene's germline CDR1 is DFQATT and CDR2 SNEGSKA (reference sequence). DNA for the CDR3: TGCAGTGCTAGATCCTCGACAGGGAGGTGGACCTACGAGCAGTACTTC. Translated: CSARSSTGRWTYEQYF.

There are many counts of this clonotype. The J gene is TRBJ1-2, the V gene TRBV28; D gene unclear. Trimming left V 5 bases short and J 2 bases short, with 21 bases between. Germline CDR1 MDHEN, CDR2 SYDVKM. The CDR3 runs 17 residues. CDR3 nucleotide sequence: TGTGCCAGCAGTGGCGCTCGGGCGGCAACAGTAAACTATGGCTACACCTTC. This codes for CASSGARAATVNYGYTF.

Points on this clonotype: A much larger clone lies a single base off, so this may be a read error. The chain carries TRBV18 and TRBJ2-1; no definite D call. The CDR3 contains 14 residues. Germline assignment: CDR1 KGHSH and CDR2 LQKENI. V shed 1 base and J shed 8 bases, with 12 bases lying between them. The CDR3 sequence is CASSPRPERYEQFF. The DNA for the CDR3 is TGTGCCAGCTCACCACGCCCAGAAAGGTATGAGCAGTTCTTC.

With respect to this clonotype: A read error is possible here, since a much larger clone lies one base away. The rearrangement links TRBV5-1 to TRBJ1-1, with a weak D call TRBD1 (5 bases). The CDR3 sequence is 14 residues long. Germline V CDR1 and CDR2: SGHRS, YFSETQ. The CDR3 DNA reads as TGCGCCAGCAGCCTGGGGACGTTGGGCACTGCAGCTTTCTTT. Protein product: CASSLGTLGTAAFF.